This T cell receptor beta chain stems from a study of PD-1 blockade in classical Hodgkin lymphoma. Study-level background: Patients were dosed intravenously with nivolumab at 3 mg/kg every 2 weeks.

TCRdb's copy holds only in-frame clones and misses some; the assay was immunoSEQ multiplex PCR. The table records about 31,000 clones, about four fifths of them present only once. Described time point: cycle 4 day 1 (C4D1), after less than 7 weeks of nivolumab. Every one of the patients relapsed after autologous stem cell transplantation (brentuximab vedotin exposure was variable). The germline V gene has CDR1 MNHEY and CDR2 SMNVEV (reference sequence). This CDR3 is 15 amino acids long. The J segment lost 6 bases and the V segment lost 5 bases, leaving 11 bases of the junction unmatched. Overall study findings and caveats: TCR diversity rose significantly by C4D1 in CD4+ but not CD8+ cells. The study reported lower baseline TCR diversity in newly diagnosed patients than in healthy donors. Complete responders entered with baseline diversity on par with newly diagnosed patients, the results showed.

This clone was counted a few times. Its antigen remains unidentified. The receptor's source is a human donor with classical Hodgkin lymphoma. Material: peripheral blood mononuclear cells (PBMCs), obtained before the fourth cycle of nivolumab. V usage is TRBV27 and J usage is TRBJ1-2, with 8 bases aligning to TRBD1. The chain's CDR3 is CASSPTQGVTNGYTF. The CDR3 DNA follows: TGTGCCAGCAGTCCCACACAGGGGGTAACGAATGGCTACACCTTC.